Sequencing of this T cell receptor beta chain was carried out in a study of OX40 agonist ivuxolimab in advanced cancers. Measured with immunoSEQ multiplex PCR; TCRdb has only the in-frame clones, and not every one. Here the sample spans 76,000 or so clones, approximately 85% being singletons. In germline, CDR1 is SGHNT, CDR2 YYREEE (reference sequence). This CDR3 region has 13 residues. Between the trimmed V and J ends, which lost 0 bases and 7 bases, there was a span of 8 bases. Specimen: CD4+ or CD8+ T cells sorted from blood, collected in a trial of the OX40 agonist ivuxolimab. The TCR sequence derives from an adult with an advanced solid tumor such as melanoma, head and neck, liver or kidney cancer. This chain uses TRBV5-4 with TRBJ2-1, with a weak D call TRBD2 (6 bases). The CDR3 spells CASSLGRENEQFF. In nucleotides, the CDR3 is TGTGCCAGCAGCTTGGGGAGGGAGAATGAGCAGTTCTTC.